These T cell receptor beta chains were read from a single sample in a study of beta chain features in type 1 diabetes. Repertoires were generated with immunoSEQ multiplex PCR, while TCRdb's copy carries only in-frame clones and drops some. The table has 620,000 or so clones, roughly a sixth seen once; the top ten hold about 0.087%. Input material: naive CD4+ T cells from blood. These receptors came from a man in his late teens or twenties in good health. Both conserved end residues are part of each CDR3. Each record gives: CDR3 length, J gene, D gene, V gene, clone size, CDR3 DNA, CDR3 protein. D genes are given only for firm matches. The size of a clone is reported for some rows only, either as once, few or many, or as a class for expanded clones.

cdr3_length: 15
j_call: TRBJ1-6
d_call: TRBD1
v_call: TRBV6-5
clone_size: few
cdr3_nt: TGTGCCAGCAGGAGGGACAGCTCCTATAATTCACCCCTCCACTTT
cdr3_aa: CASRRDSSYNSPLHF

cdr3_length: 15
j_call: TRBJ2-1
d_call: NA
v_call: TRBV14
clone_size: many
cdr3_nt: TGTGCCAGCAGCCAAGCACGCGCCGGGAAGAATGAGCAGTTCTTC
cdr3_aa: CASSQARAGKNEQFF

cdr3_length: 14
j_call: TRBJ2-3
d_call: NA
v_call: TRBV7-8
clone_size: NA
cdr3_nt: TGTGCCAGCAGCTTAGGGTTGGGGGCAGATACGCAGTATTTT
cdr3_aa: CASSLGLGADTQYF

cdr3_length: 15
j_call: TRBJ2-7
d_call: TRBD2
v_call: TRBV5-4
clone_size: NA
cdr3_nt: TGTGCCAGCACTAGCGGGCTTAGAAGCTCCTACGAGCAGTACTTC
cdr3_aa: CASTSGLRSSYEQYF

cdr3_length: 13
j_call: TRBJ2-7
d_call: NA
v_call: TRBV15
clone_size: NA
cdr3_nt: TGTGCCACCAGCACTCTCTACGCGGACGAGCAGTACTTC
cdr3_aa: CATSTLYADEQYF

cdr3_length: 15
j_call: TRBJ2-3
d_call: TRBD1
v_call: TRBV5-4
clone_size: few
cdr3_nt: TGTGCCAGCAGCCCTGGACAGGGTAGGGTAGATACGCAGTATTTT
cdr3_aa: CASSPGQGRVDTQYF

cdr3_length: 15
j_call: TRBJ1-5
d_call: NA
v_call: TRBV18
clone_size: NA
cdr3_nt: TGTGCCAGCTCTCGGGTGGCAGGTGATAATCAGCCCCAGCATTTT
cdr3_aa: CASSRVAGDNQPQHF

cdr3_length: 16
j_call: TRBJ1-1
d_call: NA
v_call: TRBV25-1
clone_size: NA
cdr3_nt: TGTGCCAGCAGTGAATTGGGGCAGGGGACTAGGACTGAAGCTTTCTTT
cdr3_aa: CASSELGQGTRTEAFF

cdr3_length: 16
j_call: TRBJ1-1
d_call: TRBD1
v_call: TRBV30
clone_size: few
cdr3_nt: TGTGCCTGGAGTCCTCTCTACAGGGGGCCGGACACTGAAGCTTTCTTT
cdr3_aa: CAWSPLYRGPDTEAFF

cdr3_length: 14
j_call: TRBJ2-5
d_call: NA
v_call: TRBV6-6
clone_size: few
cdr3_nt: TGTGCCAGCACCCGACAGGAGGTACAAGAGACCCAGTACTTC
cdr3_aa: CASTRQEVQETQYF

cdr3_length: 13
j_call: TRBJ2-1
d_call: NA
v_call: TRBV23-1
clone_size: few
cdr3_nt: TGCGCCAGCAGTGGGAGGTCGGACAATGAGCAGTTCTTC
cdr3_aa: CASSGRSDNEQFF

cdr3_length: 15
j_call: TRBJ2-2
d_call: TRBD2
v_call: TRBV10-3
clone_size: few
cdr3_nt: TGTGCCATCAGTGTGACTAGCTTGAACACCGGGGAGCTGTTTTTT
cdr3_aa: CAISVTSLNTGELFF

cdr3_length: 16
j_call: TRBJ2-4
d_call: NA
v_call: TRBV18
clone_size: NA
cdr3_nt: TGTGCCAGCTCACCGCCGGGGAGGATCAACGAAAACATTCAGTACTTC
cdr3_aa: CASSPPGRINENIQYF

cdr3_length: 15
j_call: TRBJ2-3
d_call: TRBD1
v_call: TRBV5-1
clone_size: NA
cdr3_nt: TGCGCCAGCAGCGGGACAGGGGGCGTCCCAGATACGCAGTATTTT
cdr3_aa: CASSGTGGVPDTQYF

cdr3_length: 18
j_call: TRBJ1-5
d_call: TRBD1
v_call: TRBV18
clone_size: NA
cdr3_nt: TGTGCCAGCTCAACACGTCGGACAGGGCTGTATAGCAATCAGCCCCAGCATTTT
cdr3_aa: CASSTRRTGLYSNQPQHF